Given below is one T cell receptor (beta chain) in context. Its antigen is unidentified. Only in-frame clones appear in the TCRdb table, and some are missing; sequencing was by immunoSEQ multiplex PCR. Of 40,000 or so clones in the sample, 65% to 90% were seen once. The CDR3 extends over 13 amino acids. Between the trimmed V and J ends, which lost 5 bases and 7 bases, there was a span of 11 bases. Germline CDR1 LNHDA, CDR2 SQIVND (reference sequence). These data come from a study of radiotherapy plus CTLA-4 blockade in lung cancer. The wider study: Objective responses were documented in about 20% of patients, with disease control in approximately 32%. Study observations and caveats: Expansion of tumor-derived TCR clones was observed in blood after radiotherapy plus ipilimumab.

This receptor was obtained from a human donor with non-small cell lung cancer whose response to radiotherapy plus ipilimumab could not be evaluated. Sequencing was performed on peripheral blood, taken from a patient treated with radiotherapy plus ipilimumab. The V call is TRBV19, the J call TRBJ1-4; a possible D gene is TRBD1 (5 bases). The CDR3 coding sequence is TGTGCCAGTAGTTCCGGGGGAGGTGAAAAACTGTTTTTT. Amino acids: CASSSGGGEKLFF.